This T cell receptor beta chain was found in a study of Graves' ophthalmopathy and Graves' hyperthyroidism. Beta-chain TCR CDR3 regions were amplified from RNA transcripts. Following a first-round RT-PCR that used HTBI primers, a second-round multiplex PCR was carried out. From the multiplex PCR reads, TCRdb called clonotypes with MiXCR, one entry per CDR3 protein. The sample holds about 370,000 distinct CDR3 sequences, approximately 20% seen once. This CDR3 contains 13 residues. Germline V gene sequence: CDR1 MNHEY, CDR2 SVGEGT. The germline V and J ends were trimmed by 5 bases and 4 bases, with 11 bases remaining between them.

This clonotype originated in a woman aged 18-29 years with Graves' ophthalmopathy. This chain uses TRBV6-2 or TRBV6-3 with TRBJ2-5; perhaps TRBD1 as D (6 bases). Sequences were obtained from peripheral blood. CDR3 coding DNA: TGTGCCAGCAGTCACGACAGGCGAGAGACCCAGTACTTC. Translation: CASSHDRRETQYF.